This T cell receptor (beta chain) was profiled in a study of T cell responses to AZD1222 COVID-19 vaccine. Study-wide points: Regions 160-218 and 743-854 held dominance among vaccine-associated CD4 TCRs, which spanned spike. Only a handful of AZD1222 recipients, more than 5 in all, had baseline seropositivity.

Sequencing used immunoSEQ multiplex PCR; TCRdb keeps in-frame clones, though not all of them. The profile shows 120,000 to 150,000 clones, about 90% of them singletons. V lost 0 bases to trimming and J lost 5 bases; unmatched junction nucleotides: 8. From germline, CDR1 is SGHRS and CDR2 YFSETQ. This CDR3 contains 16 residues. With regard to this clone: The antigen remains undetermined.

The chain uses TRBV5-1 and TRBJ2-1; 7 nucleotides align to TRBD1. This receptor was obtained from an adult in good health. Sequencing was performed on peripheral blood, taken on day 0 of AZD1222 vaccination. The CDR3 region is CASSLAVAGGNNEQFF. CDR3 coding DNA: TGCGCCAGCAGCTTGGCCGTGGCAGGGGGAAACAATGAGCAGTTCTTC.